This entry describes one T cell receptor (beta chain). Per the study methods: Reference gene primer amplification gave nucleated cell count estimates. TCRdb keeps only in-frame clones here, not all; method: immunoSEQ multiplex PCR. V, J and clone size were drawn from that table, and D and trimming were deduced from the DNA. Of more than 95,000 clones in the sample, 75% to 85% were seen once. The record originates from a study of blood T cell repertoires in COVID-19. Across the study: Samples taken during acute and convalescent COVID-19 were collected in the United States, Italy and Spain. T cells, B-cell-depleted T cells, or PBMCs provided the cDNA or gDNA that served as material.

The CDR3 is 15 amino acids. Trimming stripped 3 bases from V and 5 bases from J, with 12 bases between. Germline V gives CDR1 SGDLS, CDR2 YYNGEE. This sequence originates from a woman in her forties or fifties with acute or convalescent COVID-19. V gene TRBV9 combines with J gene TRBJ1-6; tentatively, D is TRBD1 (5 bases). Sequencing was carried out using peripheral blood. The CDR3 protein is CASSADSDNNSPLHF. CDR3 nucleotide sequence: TGTGCCAGCAGCGCCGACAGTGATAATAATTCACCCCTCCACTTT.